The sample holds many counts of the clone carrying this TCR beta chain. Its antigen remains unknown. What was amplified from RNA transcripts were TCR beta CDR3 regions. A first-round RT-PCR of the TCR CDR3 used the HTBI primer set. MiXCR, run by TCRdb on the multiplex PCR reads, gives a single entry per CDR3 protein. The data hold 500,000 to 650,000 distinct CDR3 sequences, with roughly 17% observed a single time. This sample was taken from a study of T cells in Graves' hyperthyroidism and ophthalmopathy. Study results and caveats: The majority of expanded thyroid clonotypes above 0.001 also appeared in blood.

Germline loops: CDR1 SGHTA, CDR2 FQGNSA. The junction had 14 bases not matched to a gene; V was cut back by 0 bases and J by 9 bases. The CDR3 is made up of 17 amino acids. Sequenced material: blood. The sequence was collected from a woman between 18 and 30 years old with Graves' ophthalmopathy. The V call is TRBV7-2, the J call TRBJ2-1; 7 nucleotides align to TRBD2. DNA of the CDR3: TGTGCCAGCAGCTTAGCACTGCGGGAGTCTAGTTACGGTGAGCAGTTCTTC. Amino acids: CASSLALRESSYGEQFF.